This T cell receptor beta chain was captured by sequencing in a study of CD8 T cells in ankylosing spondylitis. TCRdb re-analysed the 5' RACE reads in MiXCR, keeping a single row per CDR3 protein. The sample has around 220,000 distinct CDR3 sequences, 8% to 11% seen once. Points from the study as a whole: Seven to nine highly homologous variants formed a TCR beta motif that appeared characteristic of ankylosing spondylitis blood. According to the report, clones linked to the disease were significantly enriched in matched synovial fluid samples taken from ankylosing spondylitis patients. Past research had described some motif variants in reactive arthritis synovial fluid and blood.

The CDR3 spans 13 residues. The ends were cut back, 4 bases at V and 2 bases at J, with 9 bases in the middle. This clonotype was seen a few times. The target antigen is unknown. Sample: blood, either unsorted or a sorted T cell fraction (not recorded which). This chain uses TRBV12-3 or TRBV12-4 with TRBJ2-7, with D unresolved. This TCR derives from a male donor with ankylosing spondylitis or in good health (not recorded which). Here the CDR3 DNA reads TGTGCCAGCAGTTCTAACGCAGCCTACGAGCAGTACTTC. This codes for CASSSNAAYEQYF.